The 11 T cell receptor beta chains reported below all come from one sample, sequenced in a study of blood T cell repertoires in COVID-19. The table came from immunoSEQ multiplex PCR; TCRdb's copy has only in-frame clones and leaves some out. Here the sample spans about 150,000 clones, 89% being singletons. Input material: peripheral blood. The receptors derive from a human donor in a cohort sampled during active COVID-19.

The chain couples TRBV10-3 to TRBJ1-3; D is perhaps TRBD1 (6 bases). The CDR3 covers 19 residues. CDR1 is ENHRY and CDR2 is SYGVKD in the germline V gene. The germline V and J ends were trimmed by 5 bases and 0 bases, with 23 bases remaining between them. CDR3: CAISMTMNSDSPSGNTIYF. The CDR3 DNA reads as TGTGCCATCAGTATGACCATGAACTCGGACAGCCCCTCTGGAAACACCATATATTTT.

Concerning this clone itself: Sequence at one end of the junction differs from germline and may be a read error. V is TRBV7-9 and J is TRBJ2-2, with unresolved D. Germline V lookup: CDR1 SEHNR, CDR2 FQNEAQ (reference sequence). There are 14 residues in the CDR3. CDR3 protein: CASNLRGQSGELFF. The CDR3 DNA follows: TGTGCCAGCAACTTAAGAGGCCAATCCGGGGAGCTGTTTTTT.

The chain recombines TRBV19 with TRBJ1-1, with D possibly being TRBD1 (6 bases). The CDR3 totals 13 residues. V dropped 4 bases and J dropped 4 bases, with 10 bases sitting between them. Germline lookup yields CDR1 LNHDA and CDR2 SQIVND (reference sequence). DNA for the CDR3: TGTGCCAGTAGTAAAGGACAGCTCACTGAAGCTTTCTTT. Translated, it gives CASSKGQLTEAFF.

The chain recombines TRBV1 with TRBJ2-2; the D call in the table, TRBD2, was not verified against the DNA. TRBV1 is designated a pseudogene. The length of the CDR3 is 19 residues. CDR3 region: CTSSQDSPSGGRNTGELFF. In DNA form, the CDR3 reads TGCACCAGCAGCCAAGATTCTCCTAGCGGGGGACGTAACACCGGGGAGCTGTTTTTT.

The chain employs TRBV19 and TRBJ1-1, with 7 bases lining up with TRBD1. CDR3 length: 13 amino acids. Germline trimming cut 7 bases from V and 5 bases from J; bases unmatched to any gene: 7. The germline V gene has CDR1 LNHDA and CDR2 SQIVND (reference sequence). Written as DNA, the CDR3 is TGTGCCAGTACTCCGACAGGGTTAACTGAAGCTTTCTTT. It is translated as CASTPTGLTEAFF. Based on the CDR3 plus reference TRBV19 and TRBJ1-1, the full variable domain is DGGITQSPKYLFRKEGQNVTLSCEQNLNHDAMYWYRQDPGQGLRLIYYSQIVNDFQKGDIAEGYSVSREKKESFPLTVTSAQKNPTAFYLCASTPTGLTEAFFGQGTRLTVV.

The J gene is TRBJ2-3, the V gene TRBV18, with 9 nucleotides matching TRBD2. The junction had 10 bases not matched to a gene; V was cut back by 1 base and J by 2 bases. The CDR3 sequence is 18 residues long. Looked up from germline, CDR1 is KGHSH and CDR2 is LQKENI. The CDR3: CASSPRVLAGDDTDTQYF. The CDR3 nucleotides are TGTGCCAGCTCACCACGGGTTTTAGCGGGGGACGACACAGATACGCAGTATTTT.

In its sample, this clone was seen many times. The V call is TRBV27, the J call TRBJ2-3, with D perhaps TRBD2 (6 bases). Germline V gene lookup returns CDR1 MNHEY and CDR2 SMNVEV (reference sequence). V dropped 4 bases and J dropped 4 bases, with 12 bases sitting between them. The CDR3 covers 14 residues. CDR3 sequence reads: CASSYRGVADTQYF. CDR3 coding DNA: TGTGCCAGCAGTTACCGCGGGGTGGCAGATACGCAGTATTTT.

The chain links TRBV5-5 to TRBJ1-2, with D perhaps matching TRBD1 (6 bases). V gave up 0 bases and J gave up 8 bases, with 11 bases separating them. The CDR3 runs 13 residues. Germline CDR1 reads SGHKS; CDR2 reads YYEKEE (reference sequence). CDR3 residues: CASSLGQGLGYTF. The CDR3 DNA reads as TGTGCCAGCAGCTTGGGGCAGGGGTTGGGCTACACCTTC.

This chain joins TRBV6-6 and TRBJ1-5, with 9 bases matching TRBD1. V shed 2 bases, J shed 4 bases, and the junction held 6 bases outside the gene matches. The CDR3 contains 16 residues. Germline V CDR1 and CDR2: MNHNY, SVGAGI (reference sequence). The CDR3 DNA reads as TGTGCCAGCAGTTACGAGGGACAGGGCGGGAATCAGCCCCAGCATTTT. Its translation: CASSYEGQGGNQPQHF.

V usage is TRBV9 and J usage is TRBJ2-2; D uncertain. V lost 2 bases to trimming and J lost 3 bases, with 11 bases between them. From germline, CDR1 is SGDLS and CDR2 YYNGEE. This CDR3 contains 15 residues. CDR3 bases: TGTGCCAGCAGCGTTGGTAACACCGACACCGGGGAGCTGTTTTTT. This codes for CASSVGNTDTGELFF.

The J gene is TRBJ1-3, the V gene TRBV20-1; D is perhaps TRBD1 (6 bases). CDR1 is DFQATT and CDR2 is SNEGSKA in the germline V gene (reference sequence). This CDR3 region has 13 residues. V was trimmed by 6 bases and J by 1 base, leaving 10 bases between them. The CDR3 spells CSASDRSGNTIYF. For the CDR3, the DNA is TGCAGTGCCAGTGACAGGTCTGGAAACACCATATATTTT.